Included here is one T cell receptor beta chain sequence, with context. This record comes from a study of blood T cell repertoires in COVID-19. Clones were read by immunoSEQ multiplex PCR, and TCRdb kept only the in-frame ones, dropping some. The repertoire holds about 390,000 clones, with around nine tenths as singletons. Participants were aged roughly 18 to 100 years from 24 US areas. This CDR3 comprises 14 residues. CDR1 is SGHNT, CDR2 YENEEA, per germline. V was pared by 4 bases and J by 5 bases, with 4 bases of the junction left unmatched. The gene calls are TRBV11-3 and TRBJ1-1; 10 nucleotides align to TRBD1. The material sequenced was PBMCs or T cells enriched from blood (not recorded which). This receptor was taken from a woman in her forties or fifties who had recovered from COVID-19. CDR3 sequence (DNA): TGTGCCAGCAGCTCGAGGACAGGGGGGACTGAAGCTTTCTTT. Its protein is CASSSRTGGTEAFF. The variable domain in full, with the rest retrieved from reference TRBV11-3 and TRBJ1-1, is EAGVVQSPRYKIIEKKQPVAFWCNPISGHNTLYWYLQNLGQGPELLIRYENEEAVDDSQLPKDRFSAERLKGVDSTLKIQPAELGDSAVYLCASSSRTGGTEAFFGQGTRLTVV.